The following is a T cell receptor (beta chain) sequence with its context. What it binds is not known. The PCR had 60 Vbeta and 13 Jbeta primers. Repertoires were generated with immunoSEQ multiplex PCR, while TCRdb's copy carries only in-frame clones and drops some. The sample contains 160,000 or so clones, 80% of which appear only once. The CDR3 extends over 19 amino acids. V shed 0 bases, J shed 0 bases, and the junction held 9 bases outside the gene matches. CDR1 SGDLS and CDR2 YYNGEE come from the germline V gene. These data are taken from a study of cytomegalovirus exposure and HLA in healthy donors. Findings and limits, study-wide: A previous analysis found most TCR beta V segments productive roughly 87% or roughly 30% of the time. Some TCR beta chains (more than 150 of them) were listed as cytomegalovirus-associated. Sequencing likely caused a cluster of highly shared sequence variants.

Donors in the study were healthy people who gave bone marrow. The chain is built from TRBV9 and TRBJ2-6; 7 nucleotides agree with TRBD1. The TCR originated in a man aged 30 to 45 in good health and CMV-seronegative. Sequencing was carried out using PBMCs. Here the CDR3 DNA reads TGTGCCAGCAGCGTAGGCCGGGACAGTTTTAACTCTGGGGCCAACGTCCTGACTTTC. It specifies CASSVGRDSFNSGANVLTF.